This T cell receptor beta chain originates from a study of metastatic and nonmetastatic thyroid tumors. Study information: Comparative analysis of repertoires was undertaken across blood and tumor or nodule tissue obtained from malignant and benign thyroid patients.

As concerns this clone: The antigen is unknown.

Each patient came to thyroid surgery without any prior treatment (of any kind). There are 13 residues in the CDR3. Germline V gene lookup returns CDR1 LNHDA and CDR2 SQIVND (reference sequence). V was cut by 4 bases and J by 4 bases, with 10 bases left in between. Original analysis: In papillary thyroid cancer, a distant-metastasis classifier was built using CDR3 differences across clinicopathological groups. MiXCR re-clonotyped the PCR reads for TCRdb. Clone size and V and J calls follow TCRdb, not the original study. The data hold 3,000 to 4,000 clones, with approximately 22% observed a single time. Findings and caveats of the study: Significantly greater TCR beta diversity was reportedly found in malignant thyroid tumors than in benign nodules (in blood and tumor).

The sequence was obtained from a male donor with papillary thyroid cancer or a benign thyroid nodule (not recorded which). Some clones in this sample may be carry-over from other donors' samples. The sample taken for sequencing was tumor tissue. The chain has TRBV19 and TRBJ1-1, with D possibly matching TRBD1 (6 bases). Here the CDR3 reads CASSKDRSTEAFF. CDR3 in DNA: TGTGCCAGTAGTAAGGACAGAAGCACTGAAGCTTTCTTT. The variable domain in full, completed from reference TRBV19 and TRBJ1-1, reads DGGITQSPKYLFRKEGQNVTLSCEQNLNHDAMYWYRQDPGQGLRLIYYSQIVNDFQKGDIAEGYSVSREKKESFPLTVTSAQKNPTAFYLCASSKDRSTEAFFGQGTRLTVV.